This T cell receptor beta chain was captured in a study of T cells after yellow fever vaccination (dated by TCRdb to between 2018 and 2020). As for the study more broadly: Libraries from fractions with low cell numbers were prepared with the SMART-Seq v4 Ultra Low Input RNA kit. Bulk TCR alpha and beta repertoires were sequenced longitudinally to track T-cell clones before and after primary and booster YFV17D yellow fever vaccination. Two healthy male donors, one aged 18 to 30 and one aged 30 to 39 years, were included in the cohort. Blood was collected at multiple timepoints before and after primary and secondary immunization, and bulk PBMC replicates and cell subsets were isolated. On the study overall, not on this receptor specifically: Computational filtering was needed because FACS-sorted repertoires could contain abundant contaminating clonotypes from the bulk population. Because only two donors were included in the study, the extent to which the findings can be generalized is limited. Most clones expanded after primary vaccination (96% of CD4 and around 88% of CD8) were re-detected after the booster, suggesting that broad memory maintenance occurred. The secondary T-cell response was found to be weaker but faster than the primary response, with a peak reached on day 5 rather than on day 15. A small share of clonotypes was detected in both CD4 and CD8 compartments, with the overlap likely arising from convergent recombination.

This clonotype was counted between two and nine times. It lacks a known antigen. The sample holds no much larger clone one base away, and base qualities are not on file. TCR cDNA was synthesized by 5'RACE template switching, through which a universal primer site and unique molecular identifiers were introduced. cDNA synthesis was primed from both the TCR alpha and TCR beta constant segments. Library amplification used two PCR steps, and the second PCR step added sample barcodes and sequencing adapters. Sequencing of libraries was performed on Illumina HiSeq 2500 (2x100 bp) or NovaSeq (2x150 bp). Per the source publication's procedure: Demultiplexing of reads and collapsing into UMI consensus sequences were performed with MIGEC, and V(D)J alignment was carried out with MiXCR. Vaccine-responding clonotypes were defined with edgeR using replicate PBMC samples, requiring FDR below 0.01 and a log2 fold change above 5 up to day 15. Each bulk clonotype received a CD4 or CD8 identity based on whether the sequenced CD4 or CD8 repertoire contained that clonotype at higher abundance. Using fastp at Q25 and MiXCR, TCRdb reprocessed the public reads and kept productive beta chains. One record per CDR3 amino acid sequence lists the most common genes and DNA. It is TCRdb's table, rather than the study itself, that gives the V and J calls and clone size. The sample contains some 320,000 distinct CDR3 sequences, 8% to 10% of them found a single time. The ten largest clones represent approximately 18% of the sample.

Taken with the paper, the label for treatment or condition translates to: live attenuated yellow fever vaccine strain. At each blood-draw timepoint, two biological replicates of bulk PBMCs were collected. A standard Ficoll-Paque protocol was used to isolate PBMCs from peripheral blood. TriZol was used to extract RNA from bulk PBMCs, CD4 and CD8 fractions, and dextramer-positive and dextramer-negative fractions. The source of this sequence is a man younger than 35 who received the YFV17D yellow fever vaccine. The sample consisted of PBMCs, taken on the day of the first yellow fever vaccination.

The DNA sequence reads TGTGCCAGTAGTCCCGGACAGAAGAATCAGCCCCAGCATTTT. This encodes CASSPGQKNQPQHF. The V gene is TRBV19 and the J gene is TRBJ1-5; possibly the D gene is TRBD1, per 6 matching bases. The CDR3 contains 14 residues, cysteine and phenylalanine counted. The kept DNA is CDR3 alone, 42 bases in frame from the first base. V is pared back by 5 bases and J by 4 bases, with 12 bases lying between the germline termini. CDR1 LNHDA and CDR2 SQIVND are derived from the germline V gene (reference sequence).